The T cell receptor beta chain under discussion was sequenced for a study of blood T cell repertoires in COVID-19. Per the study methods: Amplifying reference gene primers gave estimates of nucleated cell counts. Only in-frame clones appear in the TCRdb table, and some are missing; sequencing was by immunoSEQ multiplex PCR. The V and J calls and the clone size are those of that table, but D and trimming were determined from the DNA. The sample lists approximately 300,000 clones; nearly 90% were seen once. This clone was counted a single time. CDR3 size: 13 residues. Per the germline V gene, CDR1 is KGHSH and CDR2 is LQKENI. The germline V and J ends were trimmed by 1 base and 7 bases, with 7 bases remaining between them.

The clonotype comes from a woman in her 30s who had recovered from COVID-19. This chain links TRBV18 with TRBJ2-2; D not resolved. The material sequenced was PBMCs or T cells enriched from blood (not recorded which). The CDR3 DNA reads as TGTGCCAGCTCACCACACAGTGACGGGGAGCTGTTTTTT. Translating gives CASSPHSDGELFF.